This T cell receptor (beta chain) came from a study of CXCR3-negative and CXCR3-positive naive CD8 T cells. About the research overall: Collectively, the libraries yielded some 140 million TRB reads in total, at about 1.5 +/- 0.3 million per library.

This CDR3 has 17 amino acids. The germline gives CDR1 SGHRS, CDR2 YFSETQ. Researchers prepared the TRB cDNA libraries using 5' RACE with UMI labels. TCRdb reprocessed the 5' RACE reads; each CDR3 protein has one entry and no DNA is given. The table lists 2,500 to 3,500 distinct CDR3 sequences. On this clonotype itself: No antigen is known for it.

Study outcomes and limitations: In naive cells, CXCR3-negative and CXCR3-positive subsets had similar TRBV-TRBJ usage; memory cells differed. Naive cells that were CXCR3-positive had more hydrophobic TRB CDR3s (compared with CXCR3-negative naive cells).

V gene TRBV5-1 combines with J gene TRBJ1-1; checking the TCRdb D call of TRBD1 is not possible without DNA. This clonotype originated in a human donor in good health. Some clones in this sample may be carry-over from other donors' samples. The specimen sequenced was naive CXCR3+ CD8+ T cells from blood. The subset: CD45RO-CCR7+CD27+CD95- naive CD8+ T cells expressing CXCR3 (TNR3+). The CDR3 reads CASSPREQKTGLAEAFF. Looking up the rest from reference TRBV5-1 and TRBJ1-1 gives the full variable domain: KAGVTQTPRYLIKTRGQQVTLSCSPISGHRSVSWYQQTPGQGLQFLFEYFSETQRNKGNFPGRFSGRQFSNSRSEMNVSTLELGDSALYLCASSPREQKTGLAEAFFGQGTRLTVV.